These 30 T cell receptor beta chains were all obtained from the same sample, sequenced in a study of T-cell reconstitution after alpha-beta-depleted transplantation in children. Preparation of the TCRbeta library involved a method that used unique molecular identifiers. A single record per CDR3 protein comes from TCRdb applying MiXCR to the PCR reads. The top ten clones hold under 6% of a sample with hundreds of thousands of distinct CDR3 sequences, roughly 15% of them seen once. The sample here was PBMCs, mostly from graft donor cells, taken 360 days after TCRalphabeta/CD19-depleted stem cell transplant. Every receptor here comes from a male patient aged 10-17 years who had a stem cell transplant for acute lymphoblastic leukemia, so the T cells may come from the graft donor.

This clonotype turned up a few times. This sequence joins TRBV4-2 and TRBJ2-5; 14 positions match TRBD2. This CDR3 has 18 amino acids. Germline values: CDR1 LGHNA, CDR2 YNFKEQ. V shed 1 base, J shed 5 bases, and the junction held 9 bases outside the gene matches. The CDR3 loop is CASSQAPPTSGRGETQYF. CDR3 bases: TGTGCCAGCAGCCAAGCCCCACCGACTAGCGGGAGGGGCGAGACCCAGTACTTC.

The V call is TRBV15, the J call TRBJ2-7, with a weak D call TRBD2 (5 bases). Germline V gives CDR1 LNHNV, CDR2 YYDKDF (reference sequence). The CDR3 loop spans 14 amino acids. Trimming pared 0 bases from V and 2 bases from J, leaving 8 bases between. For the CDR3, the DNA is TGTGCCACCAGCAGAGATCCGGGGACCTACGAGCAGTACTTC. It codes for CATSRDPGTYEQYF.

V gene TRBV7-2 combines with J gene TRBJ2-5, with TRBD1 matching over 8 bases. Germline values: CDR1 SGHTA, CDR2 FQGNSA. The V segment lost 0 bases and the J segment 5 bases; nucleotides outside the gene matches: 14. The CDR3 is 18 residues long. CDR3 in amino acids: CASSLAWQGAHKKETQYF. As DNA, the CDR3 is TGTGCCAGCAGCTTAGCGTGGCAGGGGGCGCATAAGAAGGAGACCCAGTACTTC. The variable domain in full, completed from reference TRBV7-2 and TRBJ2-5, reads GAGVSQSPSNKVTEKGKDVELRCDPISGHTALYWYRQSLGQGLEFLIYFQGNSAPDKSGLPSDRFSAERTGGSVSTLTIQRTQQEDSAVYLCASSLAWQGAHKKETQYFGPGTRLLVL.

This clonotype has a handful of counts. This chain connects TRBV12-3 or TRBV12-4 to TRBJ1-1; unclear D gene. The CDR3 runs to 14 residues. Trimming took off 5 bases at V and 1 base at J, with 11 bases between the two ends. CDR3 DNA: TGTGCCAGCAGTACACCTACAGCGAACACTGAAGCTTTCTTT. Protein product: CASSTPTANTEAFF.

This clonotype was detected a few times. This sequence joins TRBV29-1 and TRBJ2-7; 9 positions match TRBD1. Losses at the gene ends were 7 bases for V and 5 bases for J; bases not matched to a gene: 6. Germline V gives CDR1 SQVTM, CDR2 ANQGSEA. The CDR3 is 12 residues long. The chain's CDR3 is CSGWTGVDEQYF. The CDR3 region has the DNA TGCAGCGGATGGACAGGGGTGGACGAGCAGTACTTC.

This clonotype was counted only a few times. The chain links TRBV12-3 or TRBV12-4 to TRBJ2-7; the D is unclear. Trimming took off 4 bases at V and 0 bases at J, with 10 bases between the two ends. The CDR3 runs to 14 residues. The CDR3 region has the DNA TGTGCCAGCAGTTACGGGTATAGCTCCTACGAGCAGTACTTC. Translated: CASSYGYSSYEQYF.

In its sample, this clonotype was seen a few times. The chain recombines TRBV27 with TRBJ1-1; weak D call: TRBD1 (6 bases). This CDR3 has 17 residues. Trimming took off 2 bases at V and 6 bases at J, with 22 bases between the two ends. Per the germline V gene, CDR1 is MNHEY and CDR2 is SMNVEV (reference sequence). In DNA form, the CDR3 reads TGTGCCAGCAGTTTAACTAGCTCAGGGGCTGCTTCGCCTGAAGCTTTCTTT. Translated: CASSLTSSGAASPEAFF.

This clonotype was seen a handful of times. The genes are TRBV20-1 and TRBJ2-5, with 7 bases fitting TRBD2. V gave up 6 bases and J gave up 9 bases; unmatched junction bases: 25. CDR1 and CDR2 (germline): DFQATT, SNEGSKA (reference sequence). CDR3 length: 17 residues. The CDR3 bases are TGCAGTGCCAAAAAAGTGGATGTAGGAAGCGGGGCCGGGGCCCAGTACTTC. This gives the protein CSAKKVDVGSGAGAQYF.

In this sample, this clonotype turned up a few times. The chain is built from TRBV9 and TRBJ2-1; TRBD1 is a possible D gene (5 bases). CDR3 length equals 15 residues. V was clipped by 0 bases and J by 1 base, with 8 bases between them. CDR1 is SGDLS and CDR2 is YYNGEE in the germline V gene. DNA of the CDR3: TGTGCCAGCAGCGTAGTAGGGGTGTCCTACAATGAGCAGTTCTTC. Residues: CASSVVGVSYNEQFF.

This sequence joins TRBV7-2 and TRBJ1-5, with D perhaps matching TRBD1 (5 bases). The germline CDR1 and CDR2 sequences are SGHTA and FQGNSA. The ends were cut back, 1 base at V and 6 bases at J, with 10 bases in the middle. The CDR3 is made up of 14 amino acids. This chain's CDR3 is CASSLVPQGQPQHF. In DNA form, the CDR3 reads TGTGCCAGCAGCTTAGTACCCCAGGGTCAGCCCCAGCATTTT.

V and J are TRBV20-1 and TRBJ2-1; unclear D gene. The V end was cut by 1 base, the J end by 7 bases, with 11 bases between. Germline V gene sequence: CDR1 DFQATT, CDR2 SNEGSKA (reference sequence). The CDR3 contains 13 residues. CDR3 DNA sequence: TGCAGTGCTAGAGTAATGTCAATGAATGAGCAGTTCTTC. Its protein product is CSARVMSMNEQFF.

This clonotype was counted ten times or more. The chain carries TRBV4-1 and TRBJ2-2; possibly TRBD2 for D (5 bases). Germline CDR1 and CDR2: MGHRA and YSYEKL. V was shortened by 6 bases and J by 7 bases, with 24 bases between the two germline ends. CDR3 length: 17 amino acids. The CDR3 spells CASRNPPLKGGDGELFF. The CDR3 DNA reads TGCGCCAGCAGAAACCCCCCTTTAAAAGGAGGTGACGGGGAGCTGTTTTTT.

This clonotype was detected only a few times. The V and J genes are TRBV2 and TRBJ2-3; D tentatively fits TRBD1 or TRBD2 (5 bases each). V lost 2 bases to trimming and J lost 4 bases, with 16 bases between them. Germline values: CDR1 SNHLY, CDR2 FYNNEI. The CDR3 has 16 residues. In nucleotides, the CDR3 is TGTGCCAGCAGTGAAAGGCAGGGAGCCTGGCCAGATACGCAGTATTTT. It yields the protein CASSERQGAWPDTQYF. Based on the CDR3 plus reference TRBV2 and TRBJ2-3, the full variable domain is EPEVTQTPSHQVTQMGQEVILRCVPISNHLYFYWYRQILGQKVEFLVSFYNNEISEKSEIFDDQFSVERPDGSNFTLKIRSTKLEDSAMYFCASSERQGAWPDTQYFGPGTRLTVL.

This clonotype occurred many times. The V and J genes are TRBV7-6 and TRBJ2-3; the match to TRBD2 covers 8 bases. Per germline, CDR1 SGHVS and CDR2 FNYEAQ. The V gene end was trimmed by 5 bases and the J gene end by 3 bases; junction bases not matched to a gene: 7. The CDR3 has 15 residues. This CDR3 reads CASSPAIAGTDTQYF. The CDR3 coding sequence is TGTGCCAGCAGCCCAGCGATAGCGGGAACAGATACGCAGTATTTT.

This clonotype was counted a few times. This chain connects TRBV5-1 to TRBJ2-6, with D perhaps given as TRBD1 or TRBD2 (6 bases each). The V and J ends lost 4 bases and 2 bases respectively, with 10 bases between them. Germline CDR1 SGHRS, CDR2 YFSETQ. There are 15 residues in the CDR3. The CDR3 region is CASSHREAGANVLTF. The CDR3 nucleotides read TGCGCCAGCAGCCACAGGGAGGCTGGGGCCAACGTCCTGACTTTC.

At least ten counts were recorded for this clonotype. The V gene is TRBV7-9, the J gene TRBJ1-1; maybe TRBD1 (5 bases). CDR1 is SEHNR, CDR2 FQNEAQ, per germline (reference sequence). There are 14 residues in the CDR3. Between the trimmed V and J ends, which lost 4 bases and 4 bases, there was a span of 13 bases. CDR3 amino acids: CASSSGAGFTEAFF. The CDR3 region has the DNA TGTGCCAGCAGCTCTGGGGCGGGGTTCACTGAAGCTTTCTTT.

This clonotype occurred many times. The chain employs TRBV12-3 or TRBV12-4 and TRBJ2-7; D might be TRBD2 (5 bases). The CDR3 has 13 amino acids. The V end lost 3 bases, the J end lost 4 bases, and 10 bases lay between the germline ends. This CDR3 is CASSFRGSYEQYF. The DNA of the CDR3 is TGTGCCAGCAGTTTTAGAGGGAGTTACGAGCAGTACTTC.

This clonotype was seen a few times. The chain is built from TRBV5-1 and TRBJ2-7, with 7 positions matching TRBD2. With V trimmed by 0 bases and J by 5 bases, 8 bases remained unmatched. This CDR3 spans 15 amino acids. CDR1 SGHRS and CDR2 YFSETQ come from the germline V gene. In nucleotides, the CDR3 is TGCGCCAGCAGCTTGGCGGGCGGGAGTAACCACGAGCAGTACTTC. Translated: CASSLAGGSNHEQYF. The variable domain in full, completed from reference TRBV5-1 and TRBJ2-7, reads KAGVTQTPRYLIKTRGQQVTLSCSPISGHRSVSWYQQTPGQGLQFLFEYFSETQRNKGNFPGRFSGRQFSNSRSEMNVSTLELGDSALYLCASSLAGGSNHEQYFGPGTRLTVT.

Here the CDR3 reads CASSLGASRYNEQFF. CDR3 in DNA: TGTGCCAGCAGCTTGGGGGCTAGCAGATACAATGAGCAGTTCTTC. The V and J genes are TRBV5-5 and TRBJ2-1; maybe TRBD2 (5 bases). Germline CDR1 reads SGHKS; CDR2 reads YYEKEE (reference sequence). V was pared by 0 bases and J by 4 bases, with 11 bases between. The length of the CDR3 is 15 residues.

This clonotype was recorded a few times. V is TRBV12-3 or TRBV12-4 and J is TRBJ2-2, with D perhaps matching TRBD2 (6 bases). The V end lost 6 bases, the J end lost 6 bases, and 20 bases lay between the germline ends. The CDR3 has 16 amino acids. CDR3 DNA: TGTGCCAGCAGCCCTGGGGAGGTAATAACGGCCGGGGAGCTGTTTTTT. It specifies CASSPGEVITAGELFF.

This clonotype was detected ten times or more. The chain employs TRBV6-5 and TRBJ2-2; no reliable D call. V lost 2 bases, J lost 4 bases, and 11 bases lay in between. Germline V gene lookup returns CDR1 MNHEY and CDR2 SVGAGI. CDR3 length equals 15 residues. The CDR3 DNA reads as TGTGCCAGCAGTTACGCCAAGGGTGGCACCGGGGAGCTGTTTTTT. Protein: CASSYAKGGTGELFF.

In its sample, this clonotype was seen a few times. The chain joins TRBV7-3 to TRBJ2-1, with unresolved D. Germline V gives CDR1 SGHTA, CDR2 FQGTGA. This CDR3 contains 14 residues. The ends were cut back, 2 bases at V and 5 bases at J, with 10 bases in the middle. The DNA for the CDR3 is TGTGCCAGCAGCTTATCCCGTTATAACAATGAGCAGTTCTTC. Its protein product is CASSLSRYNNEQFF.

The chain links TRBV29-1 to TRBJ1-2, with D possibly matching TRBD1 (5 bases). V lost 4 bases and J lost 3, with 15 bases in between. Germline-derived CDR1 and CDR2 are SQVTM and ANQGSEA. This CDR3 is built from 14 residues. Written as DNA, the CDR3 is TGCAGCGTTGTTTTGGGGGAGGCCGACTATGGCTACACCTTC. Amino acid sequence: CSVVLGEADYGYTF.

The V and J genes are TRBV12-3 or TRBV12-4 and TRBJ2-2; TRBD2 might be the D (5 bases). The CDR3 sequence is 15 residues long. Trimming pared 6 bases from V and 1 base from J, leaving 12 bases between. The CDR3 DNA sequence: TGTGCCAGCAGGGTGGGCGGGCTGAACACCGGGGAGCTGTTTTTT. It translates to CASRVGGLNTGELFF.

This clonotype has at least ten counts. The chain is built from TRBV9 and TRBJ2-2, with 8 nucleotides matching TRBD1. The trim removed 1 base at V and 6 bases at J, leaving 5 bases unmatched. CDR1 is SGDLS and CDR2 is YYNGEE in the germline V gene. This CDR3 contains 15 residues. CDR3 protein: CASSVSRGLAGELFF. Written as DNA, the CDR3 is TGTGCCAGCAGCGTATCCAGGGGGCTCGCCGGGGAGCTGTTTTTT.

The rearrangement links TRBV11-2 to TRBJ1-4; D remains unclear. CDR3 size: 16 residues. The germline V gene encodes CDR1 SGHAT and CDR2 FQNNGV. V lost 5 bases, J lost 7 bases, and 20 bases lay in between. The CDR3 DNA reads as TGTGCCAGCAGCCCCCGGGCCGGGGTCGTCGGTGAAAAACTGTTTTTT. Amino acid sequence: CASSPRAGVVGEKLFF.

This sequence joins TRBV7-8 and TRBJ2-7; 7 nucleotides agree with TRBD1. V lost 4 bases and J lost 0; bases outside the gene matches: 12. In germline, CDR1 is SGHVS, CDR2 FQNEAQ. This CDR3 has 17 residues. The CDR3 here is CASSSPPWQGDSYEQYF. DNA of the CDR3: TGTGCCAGCAGCTCTCCCCCCTGGCAGGGGGACTCCTACGAGCAGTACTTC.

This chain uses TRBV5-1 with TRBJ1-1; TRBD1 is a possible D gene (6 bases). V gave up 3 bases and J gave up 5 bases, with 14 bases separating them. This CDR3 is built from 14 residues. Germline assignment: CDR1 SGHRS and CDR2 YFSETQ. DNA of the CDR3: TGCGCCAGCAGCTCCGGGACACTCCTGACTGAAGCTTTCTTT. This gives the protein CASSSGTLLTEAFF.

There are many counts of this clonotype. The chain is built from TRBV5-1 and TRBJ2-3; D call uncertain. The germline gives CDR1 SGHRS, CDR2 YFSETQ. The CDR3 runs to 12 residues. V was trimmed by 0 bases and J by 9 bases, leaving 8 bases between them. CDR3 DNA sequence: TGCGCCAGCAGCTTGGATTTGGGAACGCAGTATTTT. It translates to CASSLDLGTQYF.

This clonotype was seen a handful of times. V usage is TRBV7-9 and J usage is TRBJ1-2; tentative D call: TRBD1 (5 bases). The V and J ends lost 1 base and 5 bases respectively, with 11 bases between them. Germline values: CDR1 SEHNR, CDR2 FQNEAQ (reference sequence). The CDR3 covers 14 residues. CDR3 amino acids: CASSLDAGRYGYTF. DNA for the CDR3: TGTGCCAGCAGCTTAGACGCAGGGAGGTATGGCTACACCTTC.